This passage covers 9 T cell receptor beta chains from one sample sequenced in a study of read filtering for tumor transcriptome and immune sequencing. From 300 to 400 ng of RNA, a library with molecular barcoded alpha/delta and beta/gamma adaptors was made. One entry per CDR3 protein results from TCRdb running MiXCR on the reads. The sample holds some 41,000 distinct CDR3 sequences, 13% seen once. Sequenced input: a population of CD138-negative cells sorted from bone marrow. Every receptor here comes from a donor aged 40 or over with multiple myeloma.

The table lists this clonotype with many counts. V usage is TRBV7-2 and J usage is TRBJ2-7; TRBD2 matches 9 bases. CDR3 length: 15 amino acids. Germline V lookup: CDR1 SGHTA, CDR2 FQGNSA. V lost 5 bases and J lost 1; bases outside the gene matches: 6. The CDR3 here is CASSLTSGVSYEQYF. The CDR3 nucleotides read TGTGCCAGCAGCCTGACTAGCGGAGTTTCCTACGAGCAGTACTTC.

This clonotype qualifies as medium-sized. This chain joins TRBV20-1 and TRBJ2-1; TRBD2 might be the D (5 bases). Per germline, CDR1 DFQATT and CDR2 SNEGSKA (reference sequence). V lost 3 bases and J lost 0, with 12 bases in between. This CDR3 spans 15 amino acids. CDR3: CSASLGGHSYNEQFF. The CDR3 bases are TGCAGTGCTAGTCTTGGCGGGCACTCCTACAATGAGCAGTTCTTC.

This clonotype was detected a few times. V is TRBV20-1 and J is TRBJ2-3; TRBD2 matches at 7 bases. Per the germline V gene, CDR1 is DFQATT and CDR2 is SNEGSKA (reference sequence). The V gene end was trimmed by 4 bases and the J gene end by 2 bases; junction bases not matched to a gene: 9. The CDR3 covers 15 residues. CDR3 nucleotides: TGCAGTGCTAAAGCAGGCGGGAGCCTCACAGATACGCAGTATTTT. Protein product: CSAKAGGSLTDTQYF.

This clonotype has ten or more counts. The CDR3 region is CASSRGWTKGTDTQYF. CDR3 DNA: TGTGCCAGCAGTAGAGGTTGGACGAAGGGGACAGATACGCAGTATTTT. The chain employs TRBV12-3 or TRBV12-4 and TRBJ2-3; TRBD1 might be the D (5 bases). The CDR3 extends over 16 amino acids. V gave up 5 bases and J gave up 3 bases, with 18 bases separating them.

At least ten counts were recorded for this clonotype. V gene TRBV29-1 combines with J gene TRBJ1-1; D is unresolved. V lost 6 bases and J lost 0, with 5 bases in between. The germline V gene encodes CDR1 SQVTM and CDR2 ANQGSEA. The CDR3 has 11 residues. CDR3 sequence: CSVPLNTEAFF. CDR3 DNA: TGCAGCGTCCCCCTGAACACTGAAGCTTTCTTT.

This clonotype was seen only once. With a far larger clone one base away, a read error is the likely cause. This chain links TRBV11-2 with TRBJ2-1; 9 nucleotides line up with TRBD1. Trimming took 6 bases from V and 10 from J; bases not matched to a gene: 13. The CDR3 totals 15 residues. Germline loops: CDR1 SGHAT, CDR2 FQNNGV. DNA for the CDR3: TGTGCCAGCAGAAGGGGGGCGGGACAGGGCTCCGAGCAGTTCTTC. Its translation: CASRRGAGQGSEQFF.

There are many counts of this clonotype. This sequence joins TRBV29-1 and TRBJ2-3, with 11 bases identical to TRBD1. CDR3 size: 15 residues. CDR1 and CDR2 from the germline V gene are SQVTM and ANQGSEA. The V segment lost 7 bases and the J segment 3 bases; nucleotides outside the gene matches: 9. For the CDR3, the DNA is TGCAGCGCCACCGGGACAGGGGGGGAAACAGATACGCAGTATTTT. Protein sequence: CSATGTGGETDTQYF.

This clonotype was observed many times. This chain uses TRBV24-1 with TRBJ1-1, with a tentative D call TRBD1 (6 bases). This CDR3 spans 14 amino acids. Trimming stripped 5 bases from V and 5 bases from J, with 14 bases between. Per the germline V gene, CDR1 is KGHDR and CDR2 is SFDVKD. CDR3 coding DNA: TGTGCCACCAGTGCGAGGGGGGTAGTGACTGAAGCTTTCTTT. It yields the protein CATSARGVVTEAFF.

This clonotype was counted many times. The rearrangement uses TRBV27 and TRBJ2-7, with a weak D call TRBD2 (6 bases). CDR3 size: 14 residues. Germline CDR1 is MNHEY and CDR2 is SMNVEV (reference sequence). V shed 6 bases and J shed 0 bases, with 12 bases lying between them. The CDR3 nucleotides read TGTGCCAGCAGCGCCACTAGCCTCTCCTACGAGCAGTACTTC. Translating it yields CASSATSLSYEQYF.